This paragraph covers one TCR beta chain sequence. The antigen is unknown. Clones were read by immunoSEQ multiplex PCR, and TCRdb kept only the in-frame ones, dropping some. This table holds 150,000 to 200,000 clones, about 83% found once. This specimen belongs to a study of cytomegalovirus exposure and HLA in healthy donors. Whole-study context: The 120 or so validation repertoires were produced on the same platform as the 670 or so repertoires of the first cohort. This was reported in a later analysis. Study results and limitations: Some TCR beta chains (more than 150 of them) were listed as cytomegalovirus-associated. Specificity of a few CMV-associated chains for CMV antigens was verified in vitro. Most TCR sequences proved rare, with some public TCRs found in many donors.

The V segment lost 5 bases and the J segment 4 bases; nucleotides outside the gene matches: 10. The CDR3 has 16 residues. Germline loops: CDR1 SGHVS, CDR2 FQNEAQ. The TCR sequence derives from a young woman in good health and CMV-seronegative. The source material was PBMCs. The chain links TRBV7-8 to TRBJ2-2, with TRBD2 matching 7 bases. The CDR3, as DNA: TGTGCCAGCAGCCCCTGGGGGGGTTTGGGCACCGGGGAGCTGTTTTTT. It encodes CASSPWGGLGTGELFF.